What follows is one TCR beta chain and its context. These data are taken from a study of OX40 agonist ivuxolimab in advanced cancers. Generated by immunoSEQ multiplex PCR, the TCRdb table keeps only in-frame clones and is missing some. Of about 40,000 clones listed, around 84% are singletons. The ends were cut back, 0 bases at V and 5 bases at J, with 5 bases in the middle. The CDR3 sequence is 12 residues long. Germline V gene data show CDR1 as LGHNA and CDR2 as YNFKEQ. Sequencing used CD4+ or CD8+ T cells sorted from blood, obtained in a trial of the OX40 agonist ivuxolimab. J is TRBJ2-7 and V is TRBV4-2; D is undetermined. The clonotype comes from an adult with an advanced solid tumor such as melanoma, head and neck, liver or kidney cancer. CDR3 amino acids: CASSQDTNEQYF. The CDR3 DNA reads as TGTGCCAGCAGCCAAGACACCAACGAGCAGTACTTC.